The sequence of this T cell receptor (beta chain) was determined in a study of blood T cell repertoires in COVID-19. CDR1 and CDR2 from the germline V gene are SGDLS and YYNGEE. Trimming removed 0 bases at V and 5 bases at J, with 12 bases between. The CDR3 loop spans 14 amino acids. As originally analysed: Counts of nucleated cells, estimated from reference gene primer amplification, were obtained. Produced via immunoSEQ multiplex PCR; TCRdb's table is partial and in-frame only. V, J and clone size were drawn from that table, and D and trimming were deduced from the DNA. The sample lists approximately 130,000 clones, around 85% occurring once.

This receptor was identified in a man aged 60 to 69 with acute or convalescent COVID-19. V is TRBV9 and J is TRBJ2-7; D remains unclear. The sequenced material came from peripheral blood. Written as DNA, the CDR3 is TGTGCCAGCAGCGTAGATAGCATAATGGACGAGCAGTACTTC. Translated: CASSVDSIMDEQYF.